This is a list of T cell receptor beta chains from one sample in a study of blood T cell repertoires in COVID-19. The method was immunoSEQ multiplex PCR; TCRdb's version includes in-frame clones alone and lacks a portion of them. The table lists about 160,000 clones, around 83% of them singletons, with about 5.8% in the top ten. Sequenced input: peripheral blood. Source of these receptors: a woman between 50 and 59 years old with COVID-19, enrolled during active disease. Both conserved end residues are part of each CDR3. Each record gives: V gene, D gene, J gene, clone size, CDR3 protein, CDR3 DNA. The D gene is left open where the match is weak. The size field is filled for only some rows; it gives once, few, many or a size class.

>TRBV7-8|TRBD1|TRBJ2-7|NA
CASSSGQGPYEQYF
TGTGCCAGCAGTTCCGGACAGGGGCCCTACGAGCAGTACTTC
>TRBV27|NA|TRBJ1-2|NA
CASSSGYSGYTF
TGTGCCAGCAGTTCCGGGTATAGCGGCTACACCTTC
>TRBV28|TRBD1|TRBJ1-5|NA
CASSTIGTGVQPQHF
TGTGCCAGCAGTACGATTGGGACAGGGGTTCAGCCCCAGCATTTT
>TRBV18|TRBD1|TRBJ2-2|NA
CASSPPRGRNTGELFF
TGTGCCAGCTCACCACCGAGGGGGCGGAACACCGGGGAGCTGTTTTTT
>TRBV18|TRBD1|TRBJ2-5|NA
CASSPGTGLQETQYF
TGTGCCAGCTCACCAGGGACAGGGCTCCAAGAGACCCAGTACTTC
>TRBV4-1|TRBD1|TRBJ1-6|NA
CASSHDRGLTPSPLHF
TGCGCCAGCAGCCACGACAGGGGCCTAACACCTTCACCCCTCCACTTT
>TRBV30|NA|TRBJ2-2|NA
CAWNSGYTGELFF
TGTGCCTGGAATTCGGGGTACACCGGGGAGCTGTTTTTT
>TRBV5-1|NA|TRBJ2-3|NA
CASSLVQSTDTQYF
TGCGCCAGCAGCTTGGTTCAGTCCACAGATACGCAGTATTTT
>TRBV3-1/TRBV3-2|TRBD2|TRBJ2-1|NA
CASSQERAGGSYNEQFF
TGTGCCAGCAGCCAAGAACGGGCGGGGGGTAGTTACAATGAGCAGTTCTTC
>TRBV4-3|TRBD2|TRBJ2-7|NA
CASSRLAGGSYEQYF
TGCGCCAGCAGCCGACTAGCGGGGGGTTCCTACGAGCAGTACTTC
>TRBV9|TRBD2|TRBJ2-5|NA
CASSPLAGGRGETQYF
TGTGCCAGCAGCCCATTAGCGGGGGGACGAGGGGAGACCCAGTACTTC
>TRBV6-5|NA|TRBJ1-2|NA
CASSYAGALDGYTF
TGTGCCAGCAGTTACGCAGGGGCTCTGGATGGCTACACCTTC
>TRBV9|NA|TRBJ1-5|few
CASSLEGGANQPQHF
TGTGCCAGCAGCCTAGAGGGTGGGGCTAATCAGCCCCAGCATTTT
>TRBV7-9|NA|TRBJ1-2|NA
CASGGPGYGYTF
TGTGCCAGCGGCGGGCCGGGCTATGGCTACACCTTC
>TRBV14|NA|TRBJ2-7|NA
CASSQEGLGGVINEQYF
TGTGCCAGCAGCCAAGAAGGTTTGGGCGGGGTCATAAACGAGCAGTACTTC
>TRBV3-1/TRBV3-2|NA|TRBJ1-1|NA
CASSQRGTEAFF
TGTGCCAGCAGCCAACGGGGCACTGAAGCTTTCTTT
>TRBV27|TRBD1|TRBJ2-7|NA
CASRTQGASFPPLNEQYF
TGTGCCAGCAGGACACAGGGGGCTTCGTTCCCCCCCCTAAACGAGCAGTACTTC
>TRBV5-1|NA|TRBJ1-1|NA
CASKTLGGSEAFF
TGCGCCAGCAAAACGCTCGGGGGGTCTGAAGCTTTCTTT
>TRBV7-7|TRBD2|TRBJ2-1|once
CASSLGLAGEYEQFF
TGTGCCAGCAGCTTAGGGCTAGCGGGGGAGTATGAGCAGTTCTTC
>TRBV6-5|NA|TRBJ2-3|few
CASMKVGATDTQYF
TGTGCCAGCATGAAAGTGGGAGCAACAGATACGCAGTATTTT
>TRBV7-2|TRBD2|TRBJ2-3|NA
CASSIGTSGRFEDTQYF
TGTGCCAGCAGTATTGGGACTAGCGGGCGTTTCGAAGATACGCAGTATTTT
>TRBV7-9|NA|TRBJ2-5|NA
CASSLDWSQETQYF
TGTGCCAGCAGCTTGGACTGGTCCCAAGAGACCCAGTACTTC
>TRBV27|NA|TRBJ1-1|NA
CASSLSGGRLSMNTEAFF
TGTGCCAGCAGTTTATCGGGGGGGAGGTTATCGATGAACACTGAAGCTTTCTTT
>TRBV7-9|NA|TRBJ1-5|once
CASSLIFSGGEQPQHF
TGTGCCAGCAGCTTAATTTTTTCCGGGGGGGAACAGCCCCAGCATTTT
>TRBV4-2|NA|TRBJ1-1|NA
CASSQESYTEAFF
TGTGCCAGCAGCCAAGAATCGTACACTGAAGCTTTCTTT
>TRBV7-6|TRBD2|TRBJ2-7|NA
CASSPGGGTIYEQYF
TGTGCCAGCAGCCCCGGCGGGGGTACTATTTATGAGCAGTACTTC
>TRBV6-2/TRBV6-3|TRBD1|TRBJ1-5|few
CASSYFSGGQPQHF
TGTGCCAGCAGTTACTTTTCAGGGGGCCAGCCCCAGCATTTT
>TRBV7-9|NA|TRBJ1-6|NA
CASSQPDRRNSPLHF
TGTGCCAGCAGCCAGCCCGACAGGAGAAATTCACCCCTCCACTTT
>TRBV6-1|NA|TRBJ2-3|few
CASSEAGARPDTQYF
TGTGCCAGCAGTGAAGCGGGGGCTAGACCAGATACGCAGTATTTT
>TRBV27|NA|TRBJ2-7|NA
CASSLSLPGSAHYEQYF
TGTGCCAGCAGTTTATCGCTCCCGGGGTCCGCCCACTACGAGCAGTACTTC
>TRBV2|TRBD1|TRBJ2-2|once
CASSGQGNTGELFF
TGTGCCAGCAGTGGACAGGGTAACACCGGGGAGCTGTTTTTT
>TRBV2|NA|TRBJ2-7|NA
CASRTALSYEQYF
TGTGCCAGCAGGACAGCTCTCTCCTACGAGCAGTACTTC
>TRBV27|TRBD2|TRBJ2-4|NA
CASSSLAGGQAKNIQYF
TGTGCCAGCAGTTCCCTAGCGGGGGGGCAAGCCAAAAACATTCAGTACTTC
>TRBV5-1|NA|TRBJ2-1|NA
CASSLVVAEQFF
TGCGCCAGCAGCTTGGTTGTGGCCGAGCAGTTCTTC
>TRBV7-9|NA|TRBJ2-7|NA
CASSLLRGYEQYF
TGTGCCAGCAGCTTGTTGCGGGGCTACGAGCAGTACTTC
>TRBV5-4|TRBD2|TRBJ2-3|NA
CASSLVSSGTHRSTQYF
TGTGCCAGCAGCTTGGTATCAAGCGGGACCCATAGGAGTACGCAGTATTTT
>TRBV12-3/TRBV12-4|NA|TRBJ1-4|once
CASSAPGGGKLFF
TGTGCCAGCAGTGCCCCGGGAGGGGGTAAACTGTTTTTT
>TRBV6-5|TRBD1|TRBJ1-6|NA
CASSYPGQNSPLHF
TGTGCCAGCAGTTATCCGGGACAGAACTCACCCCTCCACTTT
>TRBV27|TRBD1|TRBJ2-1|once
CASQGALGNEQFF
TGTGCCAGTCAGGGGGCTTTGGGTAATGAGCAGTTCTTC
>TRBV30|NA|TRBJ2-5|NA
CAWSVWGSPRQETQYF
TGTGCCTGGAGTGTTTGGGGCAGCCCTAGACAAGAGACCCAGTACTTC
>TRBV19|NA|TRBJ1-1|NA
CATREFGTEAFF
TGTGCCACCCGCGAGTTTGGCACTGAAGCTTTCTTT
>TRBV2|NA|TRBJ1-2|NA
CASSRIENRLDGYTF
TGTGCCAGCAGCAGGATTGAGAACCGGTTGGATGGCTACACCTTC